This passage covers 21 T cell receptor beta chains from one sample sequenced in a study of Ad26.COV2.S vaccination and SARS-CoV-2 variants. Profiled with immunoSEQ multiplex PCR; TCRdb holds only in-frame clones, not every one. The sample records more than 300,000 clones, approximately 80% being singletons. Noted treatment: around 19 received Ad26.COV2.S at low or high dose, single or two shots; five or six received placebo; per-sample allocation not given. Collection of samples fell on day 63 after the first vaccine or placebo injection. The specimen was peripheral blood, collected in a trial of Ad26.COV2.S vaccine versus placebo. These receptors came from a person aged 18-60 years who received the Ad26.COV2.S COVID-19 vaccine or a placebo.

V gene TRBV24-1 combines with J gene TRBJ2-2, with D uncertain. V lost 2 bases and J 7 bases, leaving 7 bases between the germline ends. This CDR3 comprises 13 residues. Germline V gives CDR1 KGHDR, CDR2 SFDVKD. The CDR3 reads CATSDSPLGELFF. DNA for the CDR3: TGTGCCACCAGTGATTCCCCCCTCGGGGAGCTGTTTTTT.

V gene TRBV6-1 combines with J gene TRBJ1-5, with 7 nucleotides matching TRBD1. The V and J ends lost 4 bases and 2 bases, in that order; junction bases with no gene match: 8. The CDR3 has 16 amino acids. Germline CDR1 is MNHNS and CDR2 is SASEGT. In DNA, the CDR3 is TGTGCCAGCAGTGGAGACAGGGTAGGTGGCAATCAGCCCCAGCATTTT. It encodes CASSGDRVGGNQPQHF.

The chain recombines TRBV28 with TRBJ2-3, with D possibly TRBD2 on 6 matching bases. This CDR3 is built from 14 residues. CDR1 and CDR2 from the germline V gene are MDHEN and SYDVKM. Trimming cost V 2 bases and J 7 bases, with 13 bases left between them. CDR3 loop: CASSLPGTVNTQYF. As DNA, the CDR3 is TGTGCCAGCAGTTTACCAGGGACTGTAAATACGCAGTATTTT.

V is TRBV7-2 and J is TRBJ1-5, with TRBD1 identical over 7 bases. In germline, CDR1 is SGHTA, CDR2 FQGNSA. CDR3 length: 14 amino acids. After removal of 4 bases from V and 3 bases from J, the junction contained 3 bases not matched to a gene. Here the CDR3 DNA reads TGTGCCAGCAGCTCGACAGGGAACAATCAGCCCCAGCATTTT. It codes for CASSSTGNNQPQHF.

The rearrangement joins TRBV21-1 to TRBJ2-7; TRBD1 is taken as the D call from the table, unchecked against the DNA. TRBV21-1 is a recognized pseudogene. This CDR3 comprises 14 residues. CDR3 in amino acids: CASSKGTLSYEQYF. CDR3 nucleotide sequence: TGTGCCAGCAGCAAAGGGACACTATCCTACGAGCAGTACTTC.

The chain uses TRBV4-2 and TRBJ2-7; 7 nucleotides match TRBD2. V trimming: 4 bases; J trimming: 4 bases; junction bases outside the gene matches: 7. CDR1 LGHNA and CDR2 YNFKEQ come from the germline V gene. CDR3 length: 14 amino acids. CDR3 region: CASSPTVRGYEQYF. Here the CDR3 DNA reads TGTGCCAGCAGCCCCACGGTGCGGGGGTACGAGCAGTACTTC.

V is TRBV18 and J is TRBJ2-7; D is perhaps TRBD2 (6 bases). Trimming removed 1 base from V and 1 base from J, with 11 bases in between. The CDR3 loop spans 15 amino acids. The germline CDR1 and CDR2 sequences are KGHSH and LQKENI. The CDR3 DNA is TGTGCCAGCTCACCACGGGCGGGGAATTCCTACGAGCAGTACTTC. Translation: CASSPRAGNSYEQYF.

The chain employs TRBV28 and TRBJ1-2; maybe TRBD1 (5 bases). Germline CDR1 MDHEN, CDR2 SYDVKM. V was trimmed by 5 bases and J by 6 bases, leaving 16 bases between them. CDR3 length: 14 amino acids. The CDR3 DNA reads as TGTGCCAGCAGTCTAGGGGATAGGGACGATGGCTACACCTTC. Translating it yields CASSLGDRDDGYTF.

The chain carries TRBV18 and TRBJ2-1, with 10 bases that match TRBD2. CDR3 length: 16 residues. CDR1 and CDR2 (germline): KGHSH, LQKENI. Trimming at V came to 4 bases and at J to 10 bases, leaving 13 bases not matched to a gene. CDR3 region: CASSRPSGGPTGEQFF. CDR3 nucleotides: TGTGCCAGCTCACGGCCTAGCGGGGGTCCTACGGGAGAGCAGTTCTTC.

This chain joins TRBV29-1 and TRBJ1-1; tentative D call: TRBD1 (6 bases). Germline loops: CDR1 SQVTM, CDR2 ANQGSEA. The length of the CDR3 is 16 residues. Trimming pared 5 bases from V and 0 bases from J, leaving 19 bases between. The CDR3 DNA reads as TGCAGCGTTCCCCGGAGCAGGGGTGGAATGAACACTGAAGCTTTCTTT. Translating gives CSVPRSRGGMNTEAFF.

Written as DNA, the CDR3 is TGTGCCAGCAGTACCGACTGGAGCTCCTATAATTCACCCCTCCACTTT. Its protein product is CASSTDWSSYNSPLHF. The V call is TRBV5-6, the J call TRBJ1-6; D remains ambiguous. Trimming left V 5 bases short and J 0 bases short, with 12 bases between. CDR3 length: 16 amino acids. Germline CDR1 is SGHDT and CDR2 is YYEEEE.

V and J are TRBV30 and TRBJ1-1; TRBD1 aligns across 7 bases. Germline loops: CDR1 GTSNPN, CDR2 SVGIG (reference sequence). The CDR3 loop spans 12 amino acids. V trimming: 5 bases; J trimming: 5 bases; junction bases outside the gene matches: 5. The CDR3 DNA reads TGTGCCTGGCACAACAGGGGAACTGAAGCTTTCTTT. Residues: CAWHNRGTEAFF. The whole variable domain, filled in from reference TRBV30 and TRBJ1-1, reads SQTIHQWPATLVQPVGSPLSLECTVEGTSNPNLYWYRQAAGRGLQLLFYSVGIGQISSEVPQNLSASRPQDRQFILSSKKLLLSDSGFYLCAWHNRGTEAFFGQGTRLTVV.

The chain recombines TRBV5-4 with TRBJ2-2; the D is unclear. The ends were cut back, 4 bases at V and 0 bases at J, with 13 bases in the middle. This CDR3 region has 16 residues. The germline gives CDR1 SGHNT, CDR2 YYREEE (reference sequence). The CDR3 spells CASSRKAIANTGELFF. The CDR3, as DNA: TGTGCCAGCAGCCGGAAAGCTATTGCGAACACCGGGGAGCTGTTTTTT.

A note on this clone: At one end, the junction sequence differs from germline, possibly due to a read error. V and J are TRBV19 and TRBJ2-5, with D perhaps assigned TRBD1 or TRBD2 (5 bases each). This CDR3 comprises 12 residues. Germline CDR1 reads LNHDA; CDR2 reads SQIVND (reference sequence). CDR3 region: CASSGEGEIQYF. For the CDR3, the DNA is TGTGCCAGTAGCGGCGAAGGGGAGATCCAGTACTTC.

The V gene is TRBV7-9, the J gene TRBJ2-1, with 10 bases lining up with TRBD2. CDR1 is SEHNR and CDR2 is FQNEAQ in the germline V gene (reference sequence). This CDR3 region has 16 residues. With 3 bases clipped from V and 7 bases from J, the junction kept 9 bases outside the gene matches. CDR3 nucleotide sequence: TGTGCCAGCAGCTTTACAGCGGGGGGGTATTTTAATGAGCAGTTCTTC. Protein product: CASSFTAGGYFNEQFF.

The chain recombines TRBV3-1 (or the pseudogene TRBV3-2) with TRBJ1-6; D possibly corresponds to TRBD1 (6 bases). Per the germline V gene, CDR1 is LGHDT and CDR2 is YNNKEL (reference sequence). The CDR3 has 16 residues. The V and J ends lost 1 base and 6 bases respectively, with 13 bases between them. The CDR3, as DNA: TGTGCCAGCAGCCAAGGTCAGGGGCTCAGTAATTCACCCCTCCACTTT. It encodes CASSQGQGLSNSPLHF.

In its sample, this clone was seen once. The rearrangement uses TRBV11-1 and TRBJ2-3; D ambiguous. The ends were cut back, 2 bases at V and 7 bases at J, with 10 bases in the middle. CDR1 SGHAT and CDR2 FQDESV come from the germline V gene (reference sequence). The CDR3 sequence is 13 residues long. The CDR3 DNA reads as TGTGCCAGCAGCTTACTGTCACCCTATACGCAGTATTTT. It codes for CASSLLSPYTQYF.

V is TRBV6-5 and J is TRBJ1-6; 9 nucleotides match TRBD1. Germline CDR1 is MNHEY and CDR2 is SVGAGI. V trimming: 2 bases; J trimming: 9 bases; junction bases outside the gene matches: 5. This CDR3 has 15 amino acids. CDR3 region: CASSYATGGISPLHF. CDR3 bases: TGTGCCAGCAGTTACGCGACAGGGGGGATTTCACCCCTCCACTTT.

The chain employs TRBV5-1 and TRBJ1-5; no definite D call. In germline, CDR1 is SGHRS, CDR2 YFSETQ. The CDR3 is 13 residues long. Trimming cost V 4 bases and J 5 bases, with 10 bases left between them. In DNA form, the CDR3 reads TGCGCCAGCAGCCTGGACGGGGATCAGCCCCAGCATTTT. Amino acids: CASSLDGDQPQHF.

V usage is TRBV2 and J usage is TRBJ1-2; no definite D call. Trimming removed 6 bases at V and 8 bases at J, with 19 bases between. This CDR3 has 14 residues. The germline V gene encodes CDR1 SNHLY and CDR2 FYNNEI. DNA for the CDR3: TGTGCCAGCAGAAGCTACAATTTAGGTGGCGGCTACACCTTC. This sequence encodes CASRSYNLGGGYTF.

This chain joins TRBV19 and TRBJ1-2; D is possibly TRBD1 (5 bases). The CDR3 length is 12 residues. CDR1 is LNHDA, CDR2 SQIVND, per germline (reference sequence). This CDR3 is CGVRDGEYGYTF. CDR3 coding DNA: TGTGGGGTGCGGGACGGGGAGTATGGCTACACCTTC.